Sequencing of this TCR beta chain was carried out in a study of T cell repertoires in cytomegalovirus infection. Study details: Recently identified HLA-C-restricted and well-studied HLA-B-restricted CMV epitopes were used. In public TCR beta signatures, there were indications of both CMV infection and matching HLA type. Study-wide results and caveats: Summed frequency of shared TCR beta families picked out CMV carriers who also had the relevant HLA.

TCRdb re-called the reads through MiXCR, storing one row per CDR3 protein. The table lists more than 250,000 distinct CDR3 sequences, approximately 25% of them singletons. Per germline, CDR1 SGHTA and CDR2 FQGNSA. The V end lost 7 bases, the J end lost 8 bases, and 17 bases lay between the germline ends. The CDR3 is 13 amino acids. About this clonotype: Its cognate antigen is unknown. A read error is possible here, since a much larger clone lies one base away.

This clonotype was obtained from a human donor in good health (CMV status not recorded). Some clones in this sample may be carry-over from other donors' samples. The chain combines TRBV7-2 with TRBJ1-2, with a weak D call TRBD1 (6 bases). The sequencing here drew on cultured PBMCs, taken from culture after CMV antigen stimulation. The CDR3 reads CASTVQGLGGYTF. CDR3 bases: TGTGCCAGCACCGTACAGGGATTGGGAGGCTACACCTTC.